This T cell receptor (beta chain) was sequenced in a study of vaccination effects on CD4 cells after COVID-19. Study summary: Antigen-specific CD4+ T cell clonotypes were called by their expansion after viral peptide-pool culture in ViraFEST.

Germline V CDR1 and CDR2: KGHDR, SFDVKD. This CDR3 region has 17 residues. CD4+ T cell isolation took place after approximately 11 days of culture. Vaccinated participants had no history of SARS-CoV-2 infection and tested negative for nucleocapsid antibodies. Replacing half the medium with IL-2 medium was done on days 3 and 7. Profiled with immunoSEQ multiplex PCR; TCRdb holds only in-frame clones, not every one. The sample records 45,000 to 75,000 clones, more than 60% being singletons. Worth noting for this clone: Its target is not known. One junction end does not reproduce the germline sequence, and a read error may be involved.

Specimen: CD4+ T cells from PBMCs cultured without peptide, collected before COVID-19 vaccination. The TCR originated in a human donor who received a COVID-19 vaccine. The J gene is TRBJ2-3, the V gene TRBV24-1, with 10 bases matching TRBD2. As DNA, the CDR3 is TGTGCCACCAGTGATGTAGCGGGGGGAAACCCCACATATACGCAGTATTTT. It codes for CATSDVAGGNPTYTQYF.